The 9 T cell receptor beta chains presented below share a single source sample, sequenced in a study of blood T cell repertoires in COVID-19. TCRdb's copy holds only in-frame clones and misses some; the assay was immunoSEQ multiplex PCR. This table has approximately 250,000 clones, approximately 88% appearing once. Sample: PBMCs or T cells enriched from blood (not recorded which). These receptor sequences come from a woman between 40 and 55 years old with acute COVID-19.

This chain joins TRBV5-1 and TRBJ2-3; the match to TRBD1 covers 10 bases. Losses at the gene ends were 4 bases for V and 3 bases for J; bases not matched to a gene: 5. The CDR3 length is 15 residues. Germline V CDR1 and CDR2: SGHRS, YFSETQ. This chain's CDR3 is CASSPGQGRTDTQYF. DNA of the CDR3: TGCGCCAGCAGCCCGGGACAGGGGCGGACAGATACGCAGTATTTT.

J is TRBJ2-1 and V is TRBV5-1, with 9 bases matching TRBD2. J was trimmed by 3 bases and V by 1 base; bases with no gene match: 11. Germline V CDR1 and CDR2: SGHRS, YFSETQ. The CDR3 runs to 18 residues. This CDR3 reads CASSLSGGRALGYNEQFF. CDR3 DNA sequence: TGCGCCAGCAGCTTGTCGGGCGGGAGGGCCCTCGGCTACAATGAGCAGTTCTTC.

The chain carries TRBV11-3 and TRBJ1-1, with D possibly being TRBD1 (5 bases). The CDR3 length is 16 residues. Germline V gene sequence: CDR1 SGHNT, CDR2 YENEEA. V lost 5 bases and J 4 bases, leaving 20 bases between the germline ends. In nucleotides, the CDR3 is TGTGCCAGCAGCCCTCCGACAGCGGGCTGGGGCACTGAAGCTTTCTTT. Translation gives CASSPPTAGWGTEAFF.

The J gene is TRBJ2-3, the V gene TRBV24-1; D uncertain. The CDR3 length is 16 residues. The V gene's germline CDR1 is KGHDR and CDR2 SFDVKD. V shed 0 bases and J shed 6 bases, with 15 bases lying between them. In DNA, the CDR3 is TGTGCCACCAGTGATTTGAGTGACTCCGGCGGCGATACGCAGTATTTT. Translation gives CATSDLSDSGGDTQYF.

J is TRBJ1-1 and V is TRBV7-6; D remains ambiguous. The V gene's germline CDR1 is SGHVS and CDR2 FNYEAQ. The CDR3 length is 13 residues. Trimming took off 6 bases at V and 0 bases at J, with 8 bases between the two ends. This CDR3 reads CASSPGLNTEAFF. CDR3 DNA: TGTGCCAGCAGTCCCGGTTTGAACACTGAAGCTTTCTTT.

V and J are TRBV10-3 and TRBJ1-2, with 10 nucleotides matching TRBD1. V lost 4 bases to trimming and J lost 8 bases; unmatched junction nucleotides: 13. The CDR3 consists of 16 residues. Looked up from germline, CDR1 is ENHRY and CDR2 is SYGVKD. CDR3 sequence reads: CAISVFGETGGLGYTF. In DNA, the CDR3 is TGTGCCATCAGTGTTTTCGGGGAGACAGGGGGCTTAGGCTACACCTTC.

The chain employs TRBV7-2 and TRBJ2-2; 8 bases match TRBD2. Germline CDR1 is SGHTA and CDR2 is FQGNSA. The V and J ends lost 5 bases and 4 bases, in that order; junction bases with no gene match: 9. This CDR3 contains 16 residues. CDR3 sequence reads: CASSISGGRLTGELFF. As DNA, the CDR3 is TGTGCCAGCAGCATCTCGGGGGGGCGGCTCACCGGGGAGCTGTTTTTT. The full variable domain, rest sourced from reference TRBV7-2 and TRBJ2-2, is GAGVSQSPSNKVTEKGKDVELRCDPISGHTALYWYRQSLGQGLEFLIYFQGNSAPDKSGLPSDRFSAERTGGSVSTLTIQRTQQEDSAVYLCASSISGGRLTGELFFGEGSRLTVL.

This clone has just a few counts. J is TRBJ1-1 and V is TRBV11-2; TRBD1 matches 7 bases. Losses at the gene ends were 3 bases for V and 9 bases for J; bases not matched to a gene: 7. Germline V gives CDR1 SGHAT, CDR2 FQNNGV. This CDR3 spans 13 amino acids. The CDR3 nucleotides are TGTGCCAGCAGCTTTACAGGGGACATCAAAGCTTTCTTT. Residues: CASSFTGDIKAFF.

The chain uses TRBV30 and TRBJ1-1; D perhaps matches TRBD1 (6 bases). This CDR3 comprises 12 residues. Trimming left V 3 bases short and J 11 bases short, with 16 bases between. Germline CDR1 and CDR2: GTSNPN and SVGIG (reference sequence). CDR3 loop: CAWRQGSLWAFF. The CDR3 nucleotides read TGTGCCTGGAGACAGGGCTCCCTCTGGGCTTTCTTT.